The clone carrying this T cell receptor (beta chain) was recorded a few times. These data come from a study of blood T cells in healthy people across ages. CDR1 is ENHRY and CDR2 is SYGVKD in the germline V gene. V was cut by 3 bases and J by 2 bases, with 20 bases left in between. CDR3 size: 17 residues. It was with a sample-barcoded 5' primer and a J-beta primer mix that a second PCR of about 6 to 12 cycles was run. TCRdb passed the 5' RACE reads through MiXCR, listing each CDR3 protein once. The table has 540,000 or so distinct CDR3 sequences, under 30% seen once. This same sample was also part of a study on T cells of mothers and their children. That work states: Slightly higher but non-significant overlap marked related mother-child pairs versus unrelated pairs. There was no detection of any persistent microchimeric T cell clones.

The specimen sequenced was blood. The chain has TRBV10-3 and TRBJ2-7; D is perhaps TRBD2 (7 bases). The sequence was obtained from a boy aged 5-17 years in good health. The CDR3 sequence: CAISDPGGSGLPYEQYF. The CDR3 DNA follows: TGTGCCATCAGTGACCCGGGGGGCTCTGGTCTTCCCTACGAGCAGTACTTC.